One T cell receptor (beta chain) is described in this entry. Its cognate antigen is unknown. The data were taken from a study of cytomegalovirus exposure and HLA in healthy donors. Findings and caveats of the study: Immune exposure information available was restricted to CMV serostatus. After further analysis at a later stage, 15,000 to 20,000 TCR beta sequences were associated with HLA alleles at 0.05 false discovery rate. Presence/absence comparisons presumed near-even sequencing depth among donors. A reported reduction in N-insertions relative to the approximately 600-donor mean was seen in an Asian-associated ancestry cluster in a later analysis.

With 60 Vbeta and 13 Jbeta primers, the PCR was carried out. Only in-frame clones appear in the TCRdb table, and some are missing; sequencing was by immunoSEQ multiplex PCR. This repertoire shows approximately 170,000 clones, almost 75% found once; its top ten account for about 5.4%. Germline loops: CDR1 SQVTM, CDR2 ANQGSEA. The CDR3 is made up of 13 amino acids. V was cut by 5 bases and J by 6 bases, with 13 bases left in between. The chain uses TRBV29-1 and TRBJ2-2, with TRBD2 as a possible D gene (5 bases). Sequencing was done on a sample of PBMCs. This receptor was obtained from a woman aged 18-29 years in good health and CMV-seropositive. As DNA, the CDR3 is TGCAGCGTTTACCTGACGGGATCCGGGGAGCTGTTTTTT. Encoded protein: CSVYLTGSGELFF.